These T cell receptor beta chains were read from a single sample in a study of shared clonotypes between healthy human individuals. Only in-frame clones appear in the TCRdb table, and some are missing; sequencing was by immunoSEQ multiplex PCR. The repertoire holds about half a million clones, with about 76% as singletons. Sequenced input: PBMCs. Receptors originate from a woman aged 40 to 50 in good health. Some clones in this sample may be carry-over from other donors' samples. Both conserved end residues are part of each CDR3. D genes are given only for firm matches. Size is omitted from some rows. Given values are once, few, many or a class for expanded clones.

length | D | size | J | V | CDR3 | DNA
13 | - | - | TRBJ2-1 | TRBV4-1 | CASSPALGGEQFF | TGCGCCAGCAGTCCGGCCCTCGGGGGCGAGCAGTTCTTC
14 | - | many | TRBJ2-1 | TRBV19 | CASSIGVEGHEQFF | TGTGCCAGTAGTATAGGGGTGGAGGGCCATGAGCAGTTCTTC
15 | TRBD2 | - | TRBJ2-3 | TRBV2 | CASSVLAGGTDTQYF | TGTGCCAGCAGTGTACTAGCGGGAGGAACAGATACGCAGTATTTT
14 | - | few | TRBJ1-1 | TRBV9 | CASSEGPGGTEAFF | TGTGCCAGCAGCGAGGGGCCAGGAGGCACTGAAGCTTTCTTT
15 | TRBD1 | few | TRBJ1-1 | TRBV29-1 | CSVERDRLMNTEAFF | TGCAGCGTTGAAAGGGACAGATTAATGAACACTGAAGCTTTCTTT
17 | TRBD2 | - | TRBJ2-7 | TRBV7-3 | CASSLGSPLAGAYEQYF | TGTGCCAGCAGCTTAGGCTCACCGCTAGCGGGAGCGTACGAGCAGTACTTC
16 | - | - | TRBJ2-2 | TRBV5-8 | CASIPPWALEAGELFF | TGTGCCAGCATCCCCCCATGGGCTCTCGAGGCCGGGGAGCTGTTTTTT
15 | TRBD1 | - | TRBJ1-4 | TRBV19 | CASSTRQGPNEKLFF | TGTGCCAGTAGTACCCGACAGGGTCCTAATGAAAAACTGTTTTTT
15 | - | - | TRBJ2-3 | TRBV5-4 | CASSRLHGLSDTQYF | TGTGCCAGCAGCCGCCTCCACGGTCTTTCAGATACGCAGTATTTT
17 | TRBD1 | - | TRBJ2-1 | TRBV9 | CASSPTGKIVFCHEQFF | TGTGCCAGCAGCCCGACAGGGAAAATCGTTTTTTGCCATGAGCAGTTCTTC
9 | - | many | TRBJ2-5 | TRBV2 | CASRETQYF | TGTGCCAGCAGGGAGACCCAGTACTTC
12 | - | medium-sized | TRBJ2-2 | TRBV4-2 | CASSQGTGELFF | TGTGCCAGCAGCCAGGGGACCGGGGAGCTGTTTTTT
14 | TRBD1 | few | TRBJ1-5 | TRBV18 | CASSPRQGSQPQHF | TGTGCCAGCTCACCACGACAGGGTAGTCAGCCCCAGCATTTT
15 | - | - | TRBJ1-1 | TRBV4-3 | CASSQEADGNTEAFF | TGCGCCAGCAGCCAAGAGGCCGACGGGAACACTGAAGCTTTCTTT
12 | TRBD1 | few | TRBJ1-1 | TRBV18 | CASSPIDRAAFF | TGTGCCAGCTCACCGATAGACAGGGCTGCTTTCTTT
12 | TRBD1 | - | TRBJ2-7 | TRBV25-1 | CASTGTGYEQYF | TGTGCCAGTACCGGGACAGGTTACGAGCAGTACTTC
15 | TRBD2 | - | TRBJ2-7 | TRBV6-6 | CASSRTSGRVYEQYF | TGTGCCAGCAGTCGGACTAGCGGGAGAGTTTACGAGCAGTACTTC
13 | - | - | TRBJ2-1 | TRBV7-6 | CASSFSRSNEQFF | TGTGCCAGCAGCTTCTCTAGATCCAATGAGCAGTTCTTC
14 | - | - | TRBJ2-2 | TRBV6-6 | CASSYEQRTGELFF | TGTGCCAGCAGTTATGAGCAGCGGACCGGGGAGCTGTTTTTT
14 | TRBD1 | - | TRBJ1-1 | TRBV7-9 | CASSPWTGKTEAFF | TGTGCCAGCAGCCCCTGGACAGGGAAGACTGAAGCTTTCTTT
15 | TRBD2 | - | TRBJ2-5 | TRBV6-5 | CASSWDHGTSETQYF | TGTGCCAGCAGTTGGGACCACGGGACTAGCGAGACCCAGTACTTC
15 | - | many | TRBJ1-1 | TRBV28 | CASSAAGTSNTEAFF | TGTGCCAGCAGTGCCGCCGGGACATCGAACACTGAAGCTTTCTTT
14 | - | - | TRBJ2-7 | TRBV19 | CASSIRRSSYEQYF | TGTGCCAGTAGTATACGGCGGAGCTCCTACGAGCAGTACTTC
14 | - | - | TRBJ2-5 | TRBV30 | CALVRWPAQETQYF | TGTGCTTTGGTGAGGTGGCCCGCCCAAGAGACCCAGTACTTC
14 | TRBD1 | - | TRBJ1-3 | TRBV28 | CAAGQGALGGTIYF | TGTGCCGCGGGACAGGGGGCCCTGGGGGGCACCATATATTTT
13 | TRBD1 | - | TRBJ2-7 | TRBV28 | CASRPGQTYEQYF | TGTGCCAGCAGGCCGGGACAGACCTACGAGCAGTACTTC
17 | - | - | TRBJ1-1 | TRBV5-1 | CASSLDWPGEGNTEAFF | TGCGCCAGCAGCTTGGATTGGCCAGGGGAGGGGAACACTGAAGCTTTCTTT
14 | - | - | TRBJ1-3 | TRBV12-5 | CASGPEGAGNTIYF | TGTGCTAGTGGTCCGGAGGGTGCTGGAAACACCATATATTTT
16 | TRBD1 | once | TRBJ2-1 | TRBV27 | CASRIIGQVAYNEQFF | TGTGCCAGCCGGATAATTGGACAGGTTGCCTACAATGAGCAGTTCTTC
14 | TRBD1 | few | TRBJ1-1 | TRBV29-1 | CSVGGDRDRVGAFF | TGCAGCGTTGGAGGGGACAGGGACCGAGTCGGAGCTTTCTTT
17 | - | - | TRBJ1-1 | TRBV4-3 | CASSQGAYEEGYTEAFF | TGCGCCAGCAGCCAAGGTGCCTATGAGGAGGGGTACACTGAAGCTTTCTTT
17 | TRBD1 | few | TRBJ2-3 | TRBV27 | CASSAPRQGAYTDTQYF | TGTGCCAGCAGTGCCCCCCGACAGGGCGCGTACACAGATACGCAGTATTTT
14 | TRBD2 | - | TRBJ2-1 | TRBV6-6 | CASKAGVVDNEQFF | TGTGCCAGCAAGGCGGGAGTGGTCGACAATGAGCAGTTCTTC
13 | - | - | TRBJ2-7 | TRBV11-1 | CASSLGGVSEQYF | TGTGCCAGCAGCTTAGGAGGGGTTAGCGAGCAGTACTTC
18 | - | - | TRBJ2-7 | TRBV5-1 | CASSSTGTARGSGYEQYF | TGCGCCAGCAGCTCCACCGGGACGGCCAGGGGATCCGGTTACGAGCAGTACTTC
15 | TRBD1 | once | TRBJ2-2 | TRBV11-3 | CASSFLTGGPGELFF | TGTGCCAGCAGCTTTCTGACAGGGGGCCCCGGGGAGCTGTTTTTT
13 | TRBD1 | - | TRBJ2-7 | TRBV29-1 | CSVAGTGGAEQYF | TGCAGCGTCGCCGGGACAGGGGGCGCCGAGCAGTACTTC
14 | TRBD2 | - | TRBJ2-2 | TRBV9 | CASGSGSYTGELFF | TGTGCCAGCGGTAGCGGGAGTTACACCGGGGAGCTGTTTTTT
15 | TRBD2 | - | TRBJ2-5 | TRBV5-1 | CASSIAGTLQETQYF | TGCGCCAGCAGCATAGCGGGGACCTTACAAGAGACCCAGTACTTC
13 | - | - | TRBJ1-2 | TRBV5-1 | CASSLQGNYGYTF | TGCGCCAGCAGCTTACAGGGTAACTATGGCTACACCTTC
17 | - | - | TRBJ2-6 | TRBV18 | CASSPGQGESGANVLTF | TGTGCCAGCTCACCTGGGCAGGGTGAGTCTGGGGCCAACGTCCTGACTTTC
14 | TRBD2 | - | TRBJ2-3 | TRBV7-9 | CAGGGGSTTDTQYF | TGTGCCGGAGGTGGCGGGAGCACCACAGATACGCAGTATTTT
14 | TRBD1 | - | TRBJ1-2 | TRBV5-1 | CASSLGGQGNGYTF | TGCGCCAGCAGCTTGGGGGGACAGGGGAATGGCTACACCTTC
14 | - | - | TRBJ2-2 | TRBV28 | CASHLGQNTGELFF | TGTGCCAGTCATTTGGGACAGAACACCGGGGAGCTGTTTTTT
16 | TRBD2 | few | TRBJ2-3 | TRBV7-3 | CASSSRTSGRWDTQYF | TGTGCCAGCAGCTCTCGGACTAGCGGGAGGTGGGATACGCAGTATTTT
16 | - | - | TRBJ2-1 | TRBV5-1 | CASSLVPGVAYNERFF | TGCGCCAGCAGCTTGGTTCCAGGGGTGGCCTACAATGAGCGGTTCTTC
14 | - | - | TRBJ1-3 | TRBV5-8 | CASRRGGPGNTIYF | TGTGCCAGCAGAAGAGGGGGGCCTGGAAACACCATATATTTT
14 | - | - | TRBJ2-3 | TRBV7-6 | CASSRTGLTDTQYF | TGTGCCAGCAGCCGGACGGGGCTCACAGATACGCAGTATTTT
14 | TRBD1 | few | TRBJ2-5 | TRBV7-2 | CASSPRQGSETQYF | TGTGCCAGCAGCCCCCGACAGGGGTCAGAGACCCAGTACTTC
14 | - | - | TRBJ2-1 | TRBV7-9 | CASTPGGAYNEQFF | TGTGCCAGCACCCCAGGAGGAGCGTACAATGAGCAGTTCTTC
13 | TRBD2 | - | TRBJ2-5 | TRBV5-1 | CASTLAGGETQYF | TGCGCCAGCACGCTAGCGGGAGGAGAGACCCAGTACTTC
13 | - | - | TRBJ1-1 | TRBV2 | CASRDVLPIEAFF | TGTGCCAGCAGGGACGTCCTCCCAATTGAAGCTTTCTTT
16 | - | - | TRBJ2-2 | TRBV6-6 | CASSRTDSPGTGELFF | TGTGCCAGCAGCCGGACAGACTCTCCCGGCACCGGGGAGCTGTTTTTT
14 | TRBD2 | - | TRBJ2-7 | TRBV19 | CASSTIAGGYEQYF | TGTGCCAGTAGTACTATAGCGGGGGGCTACGAGCAGTACTTC
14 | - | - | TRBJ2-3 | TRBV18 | CASSPGRSSGTQYF | TGTGCCAGCTCACCAGGCCGGAGTAGTGGTACGCAGTATTTT
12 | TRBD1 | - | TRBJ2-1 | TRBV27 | CASTGQGNEQFF | TGTGCCAGCACCGGACAGGGGAATGAGCAGTTCTTC